Following are 25 T cell receptor beta chains from one sample sequenced in a study of blood T cells in healthy people across ages. The authors ran a second PCR of roughly 6 to 12 cycles using a sample-barcoded 5' primer and a J-beta primer mix. Via MiXCR, TCRdb re-called the 5' RACE reads, giving one row per CDR3 protein. The sample has about 1.5 million distinct CDR3 sequences; about 42% are singletons. What was sequenced was blood. These receptors originate from a woman between 18 and 29 years old in good health.

The chain combines TRBV4-1 with TRBJ1-1; 8 positions match TRBD1. CDR1 is MGHRA and CDR2 is YSYEKL in the germline V gene. V gave up 4 bases and J gave up 6 bases; unmatched junction bases: 4. This CDR3 has 13 residues. CDR3 coding DNA: TGCGCCAGCAGCCCGACAGGGGCCGCTGAAGCTTTCTTT. This encodes CASSPTGAAEAFF.

The chain joins TRBV7-2 to TRBJ1-4, with a possible D match to TRBD1 (5 bases). Trimming pared 0 bases from V and 0 bases from J, leaving 8 bases between. Germline V gene data show CDR1 as SGHTA and CDR2 as FQGNSA. This CDR3 contains 16 residues. This CDR3 is CASSLARGATNEKLFF. As DNA, the CDR3 is TGTGCCAGCAGCTTAGCGCGAGGGGCAACTAATGAAAAACTGTTTTTT.

The CDR3 region has the DNA TGTGCCAGCATGACGGGGGGTTTGCGTGAGCAGTTCTTC. Protein sequence: CASMTGGLREQFF. The V and J genes are TRBV6-1 and TRBJ2-1, with TRBD2 identical over 7 bases. Germline values: CDR1 MNHNS, CDR2 SASEGT. The CDR3 is 13 amino acids. J was trimmed by 9 bases and V by 7 bases; bases with no gene match: 9.

The CDR3 sequence is CASSLDPGVYGYTF. DNA of the CDR3: TGTGCCAGCAGTTTAGATCCAGGTGTCTATGGCTACACCTTC. The rearrangement joins TRBV12-3 or TRBV12-4 to TRBJ1-2; D not resolved. Between the trimmed V and J ends, which lost 1 base and 4 bases, there was a span of 10 bases. This CDR3 comprises 14 residues.

This sequence joins TRBV20-1 and TRBJ2-7, with TRBD2 matching over 7 bases. This CDR3 is 14 amino acids long. Trimming cost V 1 base and J 2 bases; bases outside gene matches: 5. Germline CDR1 and CDR2: DFQATT and SNEGSKA (reference sequence). The CDR3 DNA is TGCAGTGCTAGAGTTGATCTAGCGGCCTACGAGCAGTACTTC. Protein: CSARVDLAAYEQYF.

This clonotype was observed once. V is TRBV29-1 and J is TRBJ2-4; TRBD1 aligns across 8 bases. Trimming at V came to 6 bases and at J to 4 bases, leaving 8 bases not matched to a gene. There are 14 residues in the CDR3. In germline, CDR1 is SQVTM, CDR2 ANQGSEA. The CDR3: CSVLVRGRKNIQYF. The CDR3 DNA is TGCAGCGTCCTGGTCAGGGGGCGGAAAAACATTCAGTACTTC.

The chain combines TRBV27 with TRBJ2-3, with D perhaps matching TRBD2 (5 bases). In germline, CDR1 is MNHEY, CDR2 SMNVEV (reference sequence). Trimming took 4 bases from V and 10 from J, leaving 12 bases between them. The CDR3 runs to 12 residues. The CDR3 DNA sequence: TGTGCCAGCAGTTCACTAGTTACGGCGCAGTATTTT. Its protein product is CASSSLVTAQYF.

This clonotype turned up a few times. The chain has TRBV27 and TRBJ2-3; D unclear. The CDR3 covers 15 residues. V lost 8 bases, J lost 7 bases, and 22 bases lay in between. CDR1 is MNHEY and CDR2 is SMNVEV in the germline V gene (reference sequence). The CDR3 sequence: CASSGSGPSLNTQYF. The CDR3 coding sequence is TGTGCCAGCTCTGGGTCTGGACCCAGCCTCAATACGCAGTATTTT.

The genes are TRBV15 and TRBJ1-4; maybe TRBD1 (6 bases). Germline CDR1 and CDR2: LNHNV and YYDKDF (reference sequence). V lost 1 base, J lost 5 bases, and 20 bases lay in between. The CDR3 is 18 residues long. CDR3 protein: CATSRGGLPGRPNEKLFF. The CDR3, as DNA: TGTGCCACCAGCAGAGGGGGGCTGCCGGGACGCCCGAATGAAAAACTGTTTTTT.

This chain connects TRBV4-3 to TRBJ2-5; D perhaps matches TRBD1 (7 bases). The J call may be faulty, since TRBJ2-7 better matches the DNA end. The CDR3 consists of 14 residues. In germline, CDR1 is LGHNA, CDR2 YSLEER. CDR3 protein: CASSQEQGRYEQYF. The CDR3 bases are TGCGCCAGCAGCCAAGAACAGGGGAGGTACGAGCAGTACTTC.

This clonotype was seen a few times. The V gene is TRBV7-2, the J gene TRBJ1-6; 8 nucleotides match TRBD1. The CDR3 length is 13 residues. Germline loops: CDR1 SGHTA, CDR2 FQGNSA. The V segment lost 5 bases and the J segment 9 bases; nucleotides outside the gene matches: 3. CDR3 in DNA: TGTGCCAGCAGCATGGGGACAGGTTCACCCCTCCACTTT. This gives the protein CASSMGTGSPLHF.

V usage is TRBV19 and J usage is TRBJ1-1, with D unresolved. The germline gives CDR1 LNHDA, CDR2 SQIVND (reference sequence). Trimming took 8 bases from V and 4 from J, leaving 20 bases between them. CDR3 length: 15 residues. CDR3 residues: CASLPRTTSGTEAFF. CDR3 bases: TGTGCCAGTCTCCCCCGGACCACTTCGGGCACTGAAGCTTTCTTT.

The chain has TRBV5-1 and TRBJ1-2; D unresolved. Germline-derived CDR1 and CDR2 are SGHRS and YFSETQ. V gave up 4 bases and J gave up 0 bases, with 10 bases separating them. This CDR3 has 14 residues. CDR3 loop: CASSPVGANYGYTF. CDR3 DNA: TGCGCCAGCAGCCCTGTTGGGGCTAACTATGGCTACACCTTC.

The chain is built from TRBV20-1 and TRBJ1-4; 9 nucleotides agree with TRBD1. The CDR3 consists of 15 residues. CDR1 and CDR2 from the germline V gene are DFQATT and SNEGSKA (reference sequence). Trimming cost V 1 base and J 3 bases; bases outside gene matches: 3. CDR3: CSARGTGDPNEKLFF. DNA for the CDR3: TGCAGTGCTAGAGGGACAGGGGATCCTAATGAAAAACTGTTTTTT.

The V and J genes are TRBV5-1 and TRBJ2-1, with TRBD1 matching over 9 bases. Trimming at V came to 4 bases and at J to 8 bases, leaving 7 bases not matched to a gene. CDR3 length: 14 residues. CDR1 and CDR2 (germline): SGHRS, YFSETQ. The DNA of the CDR3 is TGCGCCAGCAGCGTGGGACAGGGTGTTGATGAGCAGTTCTTC. This encodes CASSVGQGVDEQFF.

The chain joins TRBV12-3 or TRBV12-4 to TRBJ1-6, with D tentatively TRBD1 (6 bases). The CDR3 totals 14 residues. Trimming stripped 4 bases from V and 7 bases from J, with 11 bases between. In nucleotides, the CDR3 is TGTGCCAGCAGTTCGAACAGGGCCAATTCACCCCTCCACTTT. Protein: CASSSNRANSPLHF.

J is TRBJ2-1 and V is TRBV6-1; D possibly uses TRBD1 or TRBD2 (5 bases each). CDR1 is MNHNS and CDR2 is SASEGT in the germline V gene. This CDR3 region has 12 residues. With 4 bases removed from V and 15 bases from J, the gap between germline ends came to 16 bases. CDR3 nucleotide sequence: TGTGCCAGCAGTGGGGGACGGAGTCTACGGTTCTTC. This codes for CASSGGRSLRFF.

Remarks on this clonotype: It may be a read error: a sequence one base away is much more abundant. The J gene is TRBJ2-7, the V gene TRBV27, with D unresolved. The closer fit of TRBJ2-1 to the DNA end suggests the J call may be wrong. CDR1 is MNHEY and CDR2 is SMNVEV in the germline V gene (reference sequence). The CDR3 length is 13 residues. CDR3 sequence (DNA): TGTGCCAGCAGTTTAGTCAACTCCTACGAGCAGTTCTTC. Translated: CASSLVNSYEQFF.

CDR3 sequence (DNA): TGCGCCAGCAGCCAAGATCCTAGGGGGACCTATATCAATGAGCAGTTCTTC. Translating gives CASSQDPRGTYINEQFF. V is TRBV4-3 and J is TRBJ2-1; D possibly corresponds to TRBD1 (6 bases). The germline gives CDR1 LGHNA, CDR2 YSLEER. There are 17 residues in the CDR3. Deletions cut 0 bases from V and 6 bases from J, with 18 bases between.

Only a few counts were recorded for this clonotype. This rearrangement joins TRBV27 to TRBJ2-3, with D maybe TRBD1 (7 bases). CDR3 length equals 15 residues. Germline CDR1 MNHEY, CDR2 SMNVEV (reference sequence). V was cut by 3 bases and J by 5 bases, with 15 bases left in between. In DNA form, the CDR3 reads TGTGCCAGCAGTTTGGGAGGCGGGGACAGAGATACGCAGTATTTT. Protein sequence: CASSLGGGDRDTQYF.

V usage is TRBV25-1 and J usage is TRBJ2-1; the D is unclear. The germline V and J ends were trimmed by 2 bases and 5 bases, with 16 bases remaining between them. This CDR3 has 16 residues. Germline CDR1 and CDR2: MGHDK and SYGVNS. CDR3 nucleotide sequence: TGTGCCAGCAGTGAAGACCCCGGCAGGATACACAATGAGCAGTTCTTC. Translating it yields CASSEDPGRIHNEQFF. Variable domain in full (rest from reference TRBV25-1 and TRBJ2-1): EADIYQTPRYLVIGTGKKITLECSQTMGHDKMYWYQQDPGMELHLIHYSYGVNSTEKGDLSSESTVSRIRTEHFPLTLESARPSHTSQYLCASSEDPGRIHNEQFFGPGTRLTVL.

The chain combines TRBV6-2 or TRBV6-3 with TRBJ1-2; D might be TRBD1 (5 bases). Germline CDR1 is MNHEY and CDR2 is SVGEGT. The V end lost 5 bases, the J end lost 4 bases, and 8 bases lay between the germline ends. The CDR3 extends over 12 amino acids. The CDR3 region is CASSDSPYGYTF. The CDR3 DNA follows: TGTGCCAGCAGTGACAGTCCCTATGGCTACACCTTC.

The V and J genes are TRBV10-3 and TRBJ2-3, with 11 bases identical to TRBD2. The CDR3 spans 16 residues. The germline gives CDR1 ENHRY, CDR2 SYGVKD. The trim removed 2 bases at V and 0 bases at J, leaving 1 base unmatched. This CDR3 is CAISERTSGSTDTQYF. CDR3 DNA sequence: TGTGCCATCAGTGAGAGGACTAGCGGGAGCACAGATACGCAGTATTTT.

This clonotype was picked up many times. The DNA for the CDR3 is TGTGCCAGCAGCTCCCGGTCGGGATCTGGGGCCAACGTCCTGACTTTC. Residues: CASSSRSGSGANVLTF. J is TRBJ2-6 and V is TRBV7-2, with a weak D call TRBD2 (5 bases). Germline V CDR1 and CDR2: SGHTA, FQGNSA. V gave up 4 bases and J gave up 1 base, with 11 bases separating them. The length of the CDR3 is 16 residues. The full variable domain, with the rest looked up from reference TRBV7-2 and TRBJ2-6, is GAGVSQSPSNKVTEKGKDVELRCDPISGHTALYWYRQSLGQGLEFLIYFQGNSAPDKSGLPSDRFSAERTGGSVSTLTIQRTQQEDSAVYLCASSSRSGSGANVLTFGAGSRLTVL.

The chain combines TRBV20-1 with TRBJ2-4; D remains ambiguous. CDR1 and CDR2 from the germline V gene are DFQATT and SNEGSKA (reference sequence). The V and J ends lost 5 bases and 0 bases respectively, with 17 bases between them. The CDR3 spans 16 residues. This CDR3 is CSAHSGRMLAKNIQYF. The CDR3 DNA reads TGCAGTGCTCACTCCGGACGGATGCTAGCCAAAAACATTCAGTACTTC.